The 28 T cell receptor beta chains presented below share a single source sample, sequenced in a study of T cell clones after liver transplantation. Measured with immunoSEQ multiplex PCR; TCRdb has only the in-frame clones, and not every one. The sample lists 15,000 or so clones, about four fifths occurring once. This material consisted of CD8+ T cells from blood, taken around 50 months after liver transplant. All receptors come from a human patient who received a liver transplant. Certain T cells may be donor cells from the graft.

The chain is built from TRBV7-3 and TRBJ1-2; perhaps TRBD1 as D (5 bases). The CDR3 is made up of 13 amino acids. Germline V gives CDR1 SGHTA, CDR2 FQGTGA. Trimming left V 5 bases short and J 0 bases short, with 7 bases between. The CDR3 coding sequence is TGTGCCAGCAGCCCGACAGCTAACTATGGCTACACCTTC. It translates to CASSPTANYGYTF.

The table lists this clone with a few counts. The rearrangement links TRBV6-6 to TRBJ2-4; tentatively, D is TRBD1 (6 bases). Trimming shortened V by 4 bases and J by 7 bases, and 11 bases separated the two germline ends. The V gene's germline CDR1 is MNHNY and CDR2 SVGAGI (reference sequence). CDR3 size: 13 residues. In DNA, the CDR3 is TGTGCCAGCAGTTCGGCTCAGGGGAACATTCAGTACTTC. As protein: CASSSAQGNIQYF.

The V gene is TRBV7-9, the J gene TRBJ2-3; no clear D. Trimming removed 5 bases at V and 6 bases at J, with 9 bases between. Germline CDR1 SEHNR, CDR2 FQNEAQ (reference sequence). The CDR3 spans 12 residues. CDR3 bases: TGTGCCAGCAGCCCCGGTACTGATACGCAGTATTTT. Its protein product is CASSPGTDTQYF. The full variable domain, completed using reference TRBV7-9 and TRBJ2-3, is DTGVSQNPRHKITKRGQNVTFRCDPISEHNRLYWYRQTLGQGPEFLTYFQNEAQLEKSRLLSDRFSAERPKGSFSTLEIQRTEQGDSAMYLCASSPGTDTQYFGPGTRLTVL.

The rearrangement joins TRBV29-1 to TRBJ2-7; 8 positions match TRBD2. CDR1 SQVTM and CDR2 ANQGSEA come from the germline V gene. V shed 5 bases, J shed 2 bases, and the junction held 2 bases outside the gene matches. This CDR3 comprises 12 residues. In nucleotides, the CDR3 is TGCAGCGTTAATAGCGGGGCCTACGAGCAGTACTTC. This codes for CSVNSGAYEQYF.

The gene calls are TRBV27 and TRBJ2-7; 7 bases map to TRBD2. V lost 4 bases, J lost 5 bases, and 5 bases stayed unmatched. The length of the CDR3 is 13 residues. Germline assignment: CDR1 MNHEY and CDR2 SMNVEV (reference sequence). CDR3 residues: CASSWGGFDEQYF. As DNA, the CDR3 is TGTGCCAGCAGTTGGGGAGGGTTCGACGAGCAGTACTTC.

The chain links TRBV27 to TRBJ1-4, with a tentative D call TRBD1 (6 bases). CDR3 size: 14 residues. Trimming stripped 3 bases from V and 3 bases from J, with 8 bases between. Germline lookup yields CDR1 MNHEY and CDR2 SMNVEV (reference sequence). CDR3 sequence reads: CASSLRGSNEKLFF. CDR3 sequence (DNA): TGTGCCAGCAGTTTGAGGGGGTCTAATGAAAAACTGTTTTTT.

The gene calls are TRBV15 and TRBJ1-3, with D possibly matching TRBD1 (6 bases). The germline V and J ends were trimmed by 0 bases and 1 base, with 7 bases remaining between them. The CDR3 has 15 residues. Germline CDR1 LNHNV, CDR2 YYDKDF (reference sequence). This chain's CDR3 is CATSRDRGSGNTIYF. The CDR3 bases are TGTGCCACCAGCAGAGACAGGGGATCTGGAAACACCATATATTTT.

This chain links TRBV19 with TRBJ1-5; D remains unclear. Germline lookup yields CDR1 LNHDA and CDR2 SQIVND (reference sequence). The V end lost 2 bases, the J end lost 0 bases, and 11 bases lay between the germline ends. CDR3 size: 16 residues. The CDR3: CASSITSGDSNQPQHF. For the CDR3, the DNA is TGTGCCAGTAGTATAACTTCCGGCGATAGCAATCAGCCCCAGCATTTT.

In its sample, this clone was seen once. This chain uses TRBV7-2 with TRBJ2-7; 7 positions match TRBD1. The CDR3 runs 15 residues. Germline CDR1 and CDR2: SGHTA and FQGNSA. After removal of 6 bases from V and 4 bases from J, the junction contained 12 bases not matched to a gene. The chain's CDR3 is CASSSKGALLYEQYF. Written as DNA, the CDR3 is TGTGCCAGCAGTTCCAAGGGGGCCCTACTATACGAGCAGTACTTC.

The chain recombines TRBV4-2 with TRBJ2-1; perhaps TRBD2 as D (7 bases). The germline CDR1 and CDR2 sequences are LGHNA and YNFKEQ. The CDR3 contains 16 residues. V lost 0 bases and J 6 bases, leaving 15 bases between the germline ends. In DNA, the CDR3 is TGTGCCAGCAGCCAAGATCTGGGGGGGGGCTTCAATGAGCAGTTCTTC. It encodes CASSQDLGGGFNEQFF.

This clone was observed a single time. The chain has TRBV7-3 and TRBJ2-7; maybe TRBD2 (6 bases). Looked up from germline, CDR1 is SGHTA and CDR2 is FQGTGA. V shed 6 bases and J shed 6 bases, with 15 bases lying between them. The CDR3 is 13 amino acids. The chain's CDR3 is CASRPSGLTEQYF. Here the CDR3 DNA reads TGTGCCAGCAGGCCTTCGGGACTGACCGAGCAGTACTTC. The full variable domain, with the rest looked up from reference TRBV7-3 and TRBJ2-7, is GAGVSQTPSNKVTEKGKYVELRCDPISGHTALYWYRQSLGQGPEFLIYFQGTGAADDSGLPNDRFFAVRPEGSVSTLKIQRTERGDSAVYLCASRPSGLTEQYFGPGTRLTVT.

This chain connects TRBV28 to TRBJ2-1, with D perhaps being TRBD1 or TRBD2 (5 bases each). Between the trimmed V and J ends, which lost 5 bases and 0 bases, there was a span of 11 bases. CDR3 length equals 15 residues. CDR1 is MDHEN, CDR2 SYDVKM, per germline. The chain's CDR3 is CASSPGPISYNEQFF. The DNA of the CDR3 is TGTGCCAGCAGTCCGGGACCTATCTCCTACAATGAGCAGTTCTTC.

In this sample, this clone turned up once. V usage is TRBV5-1 and J usage is TRBJ2-5, with a possible D match to TRBD1 (5 bases). Germline CDR1 is SGHRS and CDR2 is YFSETQ. Trimming removed 4 bases from V and 4 bases from J, with 8 bases in between. This CDR3 comprises 12 residues. CDR3 sequence reads: CASSGALETQYF. CDR3 bases: TGCGCCAGCAGCGGGGCCCTAGAGACCCAGTACTTC.

This chain links TRBV29-1 with TRBJ2-7; TRBD1 matches 9 bases. Germline V gene sequence: CDR1 SQVTM, CDR2 ANQGSEA. The CDR3 loop spans 15 amino acids. Losses at the gene ends were 3 bases for V and 2 bases for J; bases not matched to a gene: 8. The CDR3 spells CSVDLGDRAPYEQYF. For the CDR3, the DNA is TGCAGCGTTGATCTTGGGGACAGGGCCCCCTACGAGCAGTACTTC.

The V call is TRBV15, the J call TRBJ2-1; weak D call: TRBD2 (5 bases). Trimming cost V 4 bases and J 7 bases, with 11 bases left between them. Germline V gives CDR1 LNHNV, CDR2 YYDKDF (reference sequence). CDR3 length: 13 amino acids. CDR3 sequence (DNA): TGTGCCACCAGCATCCTTGGGGAGAATGAGCAGTTCTTC. It specifies CATSILGENEQFF.

The count of this clone is one. The V call is TRBV5-3, the J call TRBJ2-5; D is uncertain. TRBV5-3 is recorded as an ORF, its role being uncertain. V lost 5 bases and J lost 1, with 6 bases in between. The CDR3 totals 12 residues. The DNA for the CDR3 is TGTGCCAGAAGGACATCCCAAGAGACCCAGTACTTC. The encoded protein is CARRTSQETQYF.

The chain links TRBV7-2 to TRBJ1-6; a possible D gene is TRBD1 (5 bases). Germline assignment: CDR1 SGHTA and CDR2 FQGNSA. Trimming shortened V by 1 base and J by 0 bases, and 10 bases separated the two germline ends. The CDR3 length is 17 residues. CDR3 loop: CASSLGDVNSYNSPLHF. The CDR3 nucleotides read TGTGCCAGCAGCTTAGGGGACGTCAACTCCTATAATTCACCCCTCCACTTT.

The V gene is TRBV28, the J gene TRBJ2-6; 8 nucleotides agree with TRBD1. Germline assignment: CDR1 MDHEN and CDR2 SYDVKM. Losses at the gene ends were 8 bases for V and 1 base for J; bases not matched to a gene: 19. This CDR3 is 20 amino acids long. CDR3 in amino acids: CASLSTVVTGVESGANVLTF. In nucleotides, the CDR3 is TGTGCCAGCCTATCTACCGTGGTGACAGGGGTGGAATCTGGGGCCAACGTCCTGACTTTC.

The J gene is TRBJ1-2, the V gene TRBV27; D is undetermined. The CDR3 totals 13 residues. CDR1 MNHEY and CDR2 SMNVEV come from the germline V gene (reference sequence). Trimming pared 3 bases from V and 2 bases from J, leaving 7 bases between. The CDR3: CASSFGGNYGYTF. CDR3 DNA sequence: TGTGCCAGCAGTTTCGGCGGAAACTATGGCTACACCTTC.

Only a few counts were recorded for this clone. The chain carries TRBV10-1 and TRBJ2-7, with 11 bases aligning to TRBD1. CDR1 and CDR2 from the germline V gene are WNHNN and SYGVQD (reference sequence). The J segment lost 1 base and the V segment lost 5 bases, leaving 4 bases of the junction unmatched. The CDR3 sequence is 15 residues long. CDR3 in DNA: TGCGCCAGCAGTACAGGGACAGGGGGGTCCTACGAGCAGTACTTC. Protein sequence: CASSTGTGGSYEQYF.

The chain couples TRBV2 to TRBJ2-7; 10 bases are shared with TRBD1. Germline V CDR1 and CDR2: SNHLY, FYNNEI. V trimming: 4 bases; J trimming: 4 bases; junction bases outside the gene matches: 10. The CDR3 runs 16 residues. The CDR3 loop is CASSGDRGGDWYEQYF. CDR3 DNA sequence: TGTGCCAGCAGTGGGGACAGGGGCGGGGATTGGTACGAGCAGTACTTC.

This clone was detected once. The chain carries TRBV14 and TRBJ1-2; D gene unclear. This CDR3 has 14 residues. The V gene lost 2 bases and the J gene lost 4 bases, with 11 bases spanning the gap. Germline assignment: CDR1 SGHDN and CDR2 FVKESK. DNA of the CDR3: TGTGCCAGCAGCCAACCGGCAAACCTCTATGGCTACACCTTC. It translates to CASSQPANLYGYTF.

The V and J genes are TRBV7-9 and TRBJ2-2; D call uncertain. Looked up from germline, CDR1 is SEHNR and CDR2 is FQNEAQ (reference sequence). Trimming took off 3 bases at V and 2 bases at J, with 7 bases between the two ends. The CDR3 length is 14 residues. As DNA, the CDR3 is TGTGCCAGCAGCTTGCCCCCAAACACCGGGGAGCTGTTTTTT. It specifies CASSLPPNTGELFF.

The V gene is TRBV11-1, the J gene TRBJ2-7; the match to TRBD1 covers 9 bases. Germline values: CDR1 SGHAT, CDR2 FQDESV (reference sequence). With 9 bases clipped from V and 5 bases from J, the junction kept 8 bases outside the gene matches. The CDR3 has 13 residues. DNA for the CDR3: TGTGCCAGTGCTGGGACAGGGTCCCACGAGCAGTACTTC. The encoded protein is CASAGTGSHEQYF.

The chain couples TRBV13 to TRBJ2-1; D uncertain. The CDR3 runs to 11 residues. Germline lookup yields CDR1 PRHDT and CDR2 FYEKMQ (reference sequence). V dropped 0 bases and J dropped 10 bases, with 4 bases sitting between them. As DNA, the CDR3 is TGTGCCAGCAGCTTAGGGTCGGAGCAGTTCTTC. It codes for CASSLGSEQFF. The variable domain in full, completed from reference TRBV13 and TRBJ2-1, reads AAGVIQSPRHLIKEKRETATLKCYPIPRHDTVYWYQQGPGQDPQFLISFYEKMQSDKGSIPDRFSAQQFSDYHSELNMSSLELGDSALYFCASSLGSEQFFGPGTRLTVL.

The chain links TRBV6-5 to TRBJ2-1, with D unclear. This CDR3 region has 15 residues. The germline V and J ends were trimmed by 5 bases and 9 bases, with 20 bases remaining between them. Germline loops: CDR1 MNHEY, CDR2 SVGAGI. Here the CDR3 reads CASSTSLGSVGEQFF. In DNA form, the CDR3 reads TGTGCCAGCAGTACGTCTCTTGGGTCAGTTGGTGAGCAGTTCTTC.

The rearrangement uses TRBV4-1 and TRBJ2-7, with D uncertain. There are 13 residues in the CDR3. The V and J ends lost 3 bases and 3 bases respectively, with 9 bases between them. The germline V gene encodes CDR1 MGHRA and CDR2 YSYEKL. Here the CDR3 DNA reads TGCGCCAGCAGCCACTCCCTTAACTACGAGCAGTACTTC. Translated: CASSHSLNYEQYF.

The rearrangement uses TRBV27 and TRBJ2-3; D assignment may be TRBD1 or TRBD2 (6 bases each). Germline V gives CDR1 MNHEY, CDR2 SMNVEV (reference sequence). The CDR3 runs to 16 residues. Trimming took off 5 bases at V and 1 base at J, with 16 bases between the two ends. CDR3 protein: CASSPPRGQGTDTQYF. CDR3 sequence (DNA): TGTGCCAGCAGTCCACCCCGGGGGCAGGGCACAGATACGCAGTATTTT.